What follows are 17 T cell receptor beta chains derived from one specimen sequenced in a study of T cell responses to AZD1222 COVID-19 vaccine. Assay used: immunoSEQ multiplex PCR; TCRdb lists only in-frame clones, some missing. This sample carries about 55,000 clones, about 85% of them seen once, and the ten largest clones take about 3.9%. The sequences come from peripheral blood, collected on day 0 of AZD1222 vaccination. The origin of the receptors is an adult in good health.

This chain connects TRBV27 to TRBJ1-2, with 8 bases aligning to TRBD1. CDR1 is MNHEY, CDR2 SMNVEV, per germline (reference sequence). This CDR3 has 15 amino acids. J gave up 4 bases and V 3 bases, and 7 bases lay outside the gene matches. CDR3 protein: CASSFWGQEGYGYTF. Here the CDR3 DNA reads TGTGCCAGCAGTTTTTGGGGACAGGAGGGCTATGGCTACACCTTC.

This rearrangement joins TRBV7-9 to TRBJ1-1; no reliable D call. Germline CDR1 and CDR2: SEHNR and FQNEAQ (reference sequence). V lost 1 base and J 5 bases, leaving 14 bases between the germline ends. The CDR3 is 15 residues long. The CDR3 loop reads CASSLEWERRTEAFF. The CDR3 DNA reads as TGTGCCAGCAGCTTAGAATGGGAGCGACGGACTGAAGCTTTCTTT.

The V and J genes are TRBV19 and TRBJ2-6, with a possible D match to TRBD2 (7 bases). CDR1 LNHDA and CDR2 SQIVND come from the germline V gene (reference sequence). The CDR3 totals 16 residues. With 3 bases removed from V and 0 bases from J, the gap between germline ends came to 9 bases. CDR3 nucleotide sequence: TGTGCCAGTAGTATGGGGGGGGCCTCTGGGGCCAACGTCCTGACTTTC. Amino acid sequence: CASSMGGASGANVLTF.

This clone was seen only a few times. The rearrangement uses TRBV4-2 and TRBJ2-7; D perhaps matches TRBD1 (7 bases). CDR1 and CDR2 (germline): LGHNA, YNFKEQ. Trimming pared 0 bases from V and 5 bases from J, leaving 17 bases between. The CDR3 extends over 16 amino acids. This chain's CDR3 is CASSQDYGQGGDEQYF. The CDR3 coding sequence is TGTGCCAGCAGCCAAGATTACGGGCAGGGGGGCGACGAGCAGTACTTC.

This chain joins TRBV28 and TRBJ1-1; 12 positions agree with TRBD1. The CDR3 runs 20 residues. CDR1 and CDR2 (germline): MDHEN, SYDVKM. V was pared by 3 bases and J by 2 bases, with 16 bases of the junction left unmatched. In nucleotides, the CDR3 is TGTGCCAGCAGTTTGGGACAGGGGGCGATTGTGCCCATTCTAAACACTGAAGCTTTCTTT. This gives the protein CASSLGQGAIVPILNTEAFF. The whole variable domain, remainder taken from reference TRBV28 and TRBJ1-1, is DVKVTQSSRYLVKRTGEKVFLECVQDMDHENMFWYRQDPGLGLRLIYFSYDVKMKEKGDIPEGYSVSREKKERFSLILESASTNQTSMYLCASSLGQGAIVPILNTEAFFGQGTRLTVV.

As DNA, the CDR3 is TGCGCCAGCAGCCGGGATTCAGTCTCCTACAATGAGCAGTTCTTC. This sequence encodes CASSRDSVSYNEQFF. V gene TRBV4-1 combines with J gene TRBJ2-1; D is unresolved. The germline CDR1 and CDR2 sequences are MGHRA and YSYEKL. The CDR3 is 15 residues long. V was shortened by 4 bases and J by 0 bases, with 10 bases between the two germline ends.

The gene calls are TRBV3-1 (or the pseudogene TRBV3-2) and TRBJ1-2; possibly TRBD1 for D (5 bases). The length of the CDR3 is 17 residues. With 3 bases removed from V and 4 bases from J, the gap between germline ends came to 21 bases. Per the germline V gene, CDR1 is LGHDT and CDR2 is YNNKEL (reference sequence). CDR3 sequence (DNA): TGTGCCAGCAGCCAGTTCCGGGACCCTCTTAACTCCTATGGCTACACCTTC. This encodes CASSQFRDPLNSYGYTF.

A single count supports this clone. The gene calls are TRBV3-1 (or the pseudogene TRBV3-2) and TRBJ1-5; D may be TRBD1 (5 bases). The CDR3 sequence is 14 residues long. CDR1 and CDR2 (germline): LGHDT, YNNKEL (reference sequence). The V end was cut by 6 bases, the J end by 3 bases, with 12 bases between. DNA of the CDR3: TGTGCCAGCAGTCGCTCAGGGTACAATCAGCCCCAGCATTTT. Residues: CASSRSGYNQPQHF.

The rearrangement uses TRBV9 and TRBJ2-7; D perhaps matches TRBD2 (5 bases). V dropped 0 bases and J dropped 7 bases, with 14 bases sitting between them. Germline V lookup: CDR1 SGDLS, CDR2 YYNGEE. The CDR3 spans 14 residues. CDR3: CASSVADRGREQYF. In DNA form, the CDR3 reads TGTGCCAGCAGCGTAGCTGACCGGGGTCGAGAGCAGTACTTC.

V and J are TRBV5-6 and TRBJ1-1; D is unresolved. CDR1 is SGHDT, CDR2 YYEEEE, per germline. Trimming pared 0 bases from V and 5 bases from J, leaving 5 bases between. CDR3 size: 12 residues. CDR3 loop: CASSLDPTEAFF. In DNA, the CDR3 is TGTGCCAGCAGCTTGGATCCGACTGAAGCTTTCTTT.

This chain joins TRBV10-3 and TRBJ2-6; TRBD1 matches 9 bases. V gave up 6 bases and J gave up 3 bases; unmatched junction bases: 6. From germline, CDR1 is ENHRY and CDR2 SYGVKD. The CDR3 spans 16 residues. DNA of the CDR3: TGTGCCATCAGATTGGGACAGGGCAGTGGGGCCAACGTCCTGACTTTC. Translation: CAIRLGQGSGANVLTF.

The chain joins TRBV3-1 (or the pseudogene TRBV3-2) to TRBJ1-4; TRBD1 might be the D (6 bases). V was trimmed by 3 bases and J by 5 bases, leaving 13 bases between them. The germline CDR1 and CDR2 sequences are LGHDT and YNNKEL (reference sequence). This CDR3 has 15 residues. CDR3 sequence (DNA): TGTGCCAGCAGCCAGAACCCGACAGGCAATGAAAAACTGTTTTTT. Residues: CASSQNPTGNEKLFF.

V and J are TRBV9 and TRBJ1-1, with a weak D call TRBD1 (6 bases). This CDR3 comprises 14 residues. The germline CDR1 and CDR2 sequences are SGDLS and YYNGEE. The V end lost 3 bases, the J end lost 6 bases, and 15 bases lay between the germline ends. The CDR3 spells CASSGGHPGAEAFF. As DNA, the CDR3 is TGTGCCAGCAGCGGGGGACACCCGGGGGCTGAAGCTTTCTTT. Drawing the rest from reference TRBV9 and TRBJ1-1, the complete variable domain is DSGVTQTPKHLITATGQRVTLRCSPRSGDLSVYWYQQSLDQGLQFLIQYYNGEERAKGNILERFSAQQFPDLHSELNLSSLELGDSALYFCASSGGHPGAEAFFGQGTRLTVV.

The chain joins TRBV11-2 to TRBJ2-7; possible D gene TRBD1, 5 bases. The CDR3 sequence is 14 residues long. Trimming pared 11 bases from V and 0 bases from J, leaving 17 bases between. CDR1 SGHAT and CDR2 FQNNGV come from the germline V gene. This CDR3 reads CAGASVQGSYEQYF. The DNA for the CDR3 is TGTGCCGGGGCATCAGTTCAGGGCTCCTACGAGCAGTACTTC.

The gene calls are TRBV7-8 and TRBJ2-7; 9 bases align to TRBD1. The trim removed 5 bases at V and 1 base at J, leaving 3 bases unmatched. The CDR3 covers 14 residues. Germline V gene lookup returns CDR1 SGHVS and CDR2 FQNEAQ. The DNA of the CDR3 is TGTGCCAGCAGCCACAGGGGGCCGTCCTACGAGCAGTACTTC. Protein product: CASSHRGPSYEQYF.

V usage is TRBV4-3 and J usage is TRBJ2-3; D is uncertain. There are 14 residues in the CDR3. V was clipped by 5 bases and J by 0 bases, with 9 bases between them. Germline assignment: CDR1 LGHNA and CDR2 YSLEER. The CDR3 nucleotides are TGCGCCAGCAGCGGCGACACTAGCACAGATACGCAGTATTTT. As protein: CASSGDTSTDTQYF.

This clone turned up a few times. The CDR3 DNA is TGTGCCACCAGCAGAGATAGGTGGATCTCTGGAAACACCATATATTTT. Its protein product is CATSRDRWISGNTIYF. The rearrangement uses TRBV15 and TRBJ1-3, with D hard to call. This CDR3 region has 16 residues. In germline, CDR1 is LNHNV, CDR2 YYDKDF (reference sequence). V gave up 0 bases and J gave up 0 bases, with 9 bases separating them.